This T cell receptor beta chain was sequenced during a study of blood T cell repertoires in COVID-19. Overall study context: The samples span acute and convalescent COVID-19 from the United States, Italy and Spain. PBMCs, B-cell-depleted T cells, or T cells provided the cDNA or gDNA that made up the material.

Data came from immunoSEQ multiplex PCR; TCRdb stores just in-frame clones and leaves some out. Altogether 150,000 to 200,000 clones are present, around 80% being singletons, with the ten largest covering about 15%. Ages ranged from roughly 18 to 100 years, with residence in about 24 US areas. Per germline, CDR1 SGHAT and CDR2 FQNNGV. V was cut by 1 base and J by 8 bases, with 11 bases left in between. CDR3 size: 13 residues. The sequencing input was PBMCs or T cells enriched from blood (not recorded which). This chain uses TRBV11-2 with TRBJ1-1; D unresolved. The sequence was collected from a man over 45 who had recovered from COVID-19. CDR3 region: CASSLGSVGEAFF. The CDR3 region has the DNA TGTGCCAGCAGCTTAGGTTCTGTCGGGGAAGCTTTCTTT.